A single sample gave rise to the 29 T cell receptor beta chains below, sequenced in a study of blood T cells in healthy people across ages. Primers used in a second PCR of about 6 to 11 cycles were a sample-barcoded 5' primer and a J-beta primer mix. Via MiXCR, TCRdb re-called the 5' RACE reads, giving one row per CDR3 protein. The table includes about 1.8 million distinct CDR3 sequences, around 48% detected once. The sequencing input was blood. The source of these receptors is a woman aged 40 to 50 in good health.

V gene TRBV7-9 combines with J gene TRBJ2-1; unclear D gene. The V end was cut by 0 bases, the J end by 5 bases, with 20 bases between. The CDR3 has 18 amino acids. Germline CDR1 and CDR2: SEHNR and FQNEAQ (reference sequence). The chain's CDR3 is CASSLAKWWETTHNEQFF. CDR3 nucleotides: TGTGCCAGCAGCTTAGCTAAATGGTGGGAAACTACCCACAATGAGCAGTTCTTC.

The J gene is TRBJ2-7, the V gene TRBV25-1; D might be TRBD2 (6 bases). V lost 2 bases and J lost 7, with 12 bases in between. Germline values: CDR1 MGHDK, CDR2 SYGVNS. This CDR3 has 13 amino acids. The CDR3 nucleotides are TGTGCCAGCAGTGAACTGTCACGGGGGGAGCAGTACTTC. Translating gives CASSELSRGEQYF.

This chain links TRBV7-3 with TRBJ2-6; 7 nucleotides line up with TRBD1. Germline loops: CDR1 SGHTA, CDR2 FQGTGA. V trimming: 1 base; J trimming: 0 bases; junction bases outside the gene matches: 6. CDR3 length: 18 amino acids. The CDR3 bases are TGTGCCAGCAGCTTAATGGGGACAGTCCGCTCTGGGGCCAACGTCCTGACTTTC. This codes for CASSLMGTVRSGANVLTF.

This chain connects TRBV15 to TRBJ1-1; D gene unclear. V was cut by 5 bases and J by 10 bases, with 17 bases left in between. Germline loops: CDR1 LNHNV, CDR2 YYDKDF (reference sequence). This CDR3 has 13 residues. CDR3 sequence reads: CATSLRVLLRAFF. Written as DNA, the CDR3 is TGTGCCACCAGCCTACGGGTTCTTCTCAGAGCTTTCTTT.

The rearrangement uses TRBV6-2 or TRBV6-3 and TRBJ1-2; D is uncertain. This CDR3 contains 16 residues. The germline gives CDR1 MNHEY, CDR2 SVGEGT. Trimming left V 4 bases short and J 3 bases short, with 18 bases between. The CDR3 DNA reads as TGTGCCAGCAGTTCCCCGTGGCGGCTCAAGTACTATGGCTACACCTTC. Protein sequence: CASSSPWRLKYYGYTF.

This clonotype has only a few counts. The chain joins TRBV6-2 or TRBV6-3 to TRBJ2-1; a weak D match, TRBD1 (6 bases). V lost 2 bases to trimming and J lost 4 bases, with 27 bases between them. CDR3 size: 20 residues. The germline CDR1 and CDR2 sequences are MNHEY and SVGEGT. The CDR3 nucleotides read TGTGCCAGCAGTTACGTGTTTAACGTAGGACAGACCTACGCATACAATGAGCAGTTCTTC. Translation gives CASSYVFNVGQTYAYNEQFF.

The genes are TRBV20-1 and TRBJ1-2; D is ambiguous. This CDR3 is built from 13 residues. Germline loops: CDR1 DFQATT, CDR2 SNEGSKA (reference sequence). Trimming removed 4 bases from V and 4 bases from J, with 13 bases in between. The CDR3 sequence is CSANGRGGYGYTF. The CDR3 coding sequence is TGCAGTGCTAATGGACGGGGTGGCTATGGCTACACCTTC.

This clonotype was counted a few times. V gene TRBV12-3 or TRBV12-4 combines with J gene TRBJ2-1, with 13 bases matching TRBD2. V lost 6 bases to trimming and J lost 7 bases; unmatched junction nucleotides: 12. The CDR3 extends over 17 amino acids. CDR3 sequence: CASRRDLGLAGRNEQFF. The CDR3 coding sequence is TGTGCCAGCAGACGCGACCTGGGACTAGCGGGGAGGAATGAGCAGTTCTTC.

This chain connects TRBV24-1 to TRBJ2-3, with a weak D call TRBD1 (6 bases). CDR1 and CDR2 (germline): KGHDR, SFDVKD. The CDR3 has 18 residues. Trimming took 4 bases from V and 1 from J, leaving 20 bases between them. This CDR3 is CATSEYGLRGGGTDTQYF. In DNA form, the CDR3 reads TGTGCCACCAGTGAGTACGGCCTCAGAGGGGGTGGCACAGATACGCAGTATTTT.

The table lists this clonotype with many counts. DNA for the CDR3: TGTGCCAGCAGTTTAACAGGGGAGAGCTCCTACGAGCAGTACTTC. Translation gives CASSLTGESSYEQYF. This chain uses TRBV27 with TRBJ2-7, with 7 bases matching TRBD1. CDR3 length: 15 amino acids. J gave up 0 bases and V 2 bases, and 4 bases lay outside the gene matches. CDR1 and CDR2 (germline): MNHEY, SMNVEV (reference sequence).

The V gene is TRBV7-9, the J gene TRBJ1-2; TRBD1 might be the D (6 bases). CDR1 and CDR2 (germline): SEHNR, FQNEAQ (reference sequence). Trimming left V 6 bases short and J 4 bases short, with 24 bases between. This CDR3 is built from 17 residues. CDR3 DNA sequence: TGTGCCAGCAGGCCCATAACGGACAGCATAACCCTCTATGGCTACACCTTC. As protein: CASRPITDSITLYGYTF.

The genes are TRBV12-3 or TRBV12-4 and TRBJ2-5; D gene ambiguous. V lost 3 bases to trimming and J lost 5 bases, with 13 bases between them. This CDR3 is 14 amino acids long. CDR3 in amino acids: CASSFRTGLETQYF. The CDR3 DNA reads TGTGCCAGCAGTTTTCGCACTGGGTTGGAGACCCAGTACTTC.

This chain links TRBV25-1 with TRBJ1-2; weak D call: TRBD1 (5 bases). In germline, CDR1 is MGHDK, CDR2 SYGVNS. Deletions cut 6 bases from V and 7 bases from J, with 12 bases between. This CDR3 comprises 12 residues. DNA of the CDR3: TGTGCCAGCAGCGCAGGGATCGCTGGCTACACCTTC. It encodes CASSAGIAGYTF.

This clonotype was seen a few times. The genes are TRBV9 and TRBJ2-7; D possibly corresponds to TRBD1 (7 bases). Looked up from germline, CDR1 is SGDLS and CDR2 is YYNGEE. Trimming took 0 bases from V and 4 from J, leaving 17 bases between them. CDR3 length equals 16 residues. CDR3 loop: CASSVGAGGGGYEQYF. In DNA form, the CDR3 reads TGTGCCAGCAGCGTAGGGGCCGGAGGGGGCGGATACGAGCAGTACTTC.

This clonotype appeared a few times. The V call is TRBV25-1, the J call TRBJ1-2; perhaps TRBD1 as D (5 bases). Per the germline V gene, CDR1 is MGHDK and CDR2 is SYGVNS. Trimming removed 6 bases at V and 3 bases at J, with 14 bases between. The CDR3 is 14 residues long. The CDR3 protein is CASRGGARDYGYTF. The CDR3, as DNA: TGTGCCAGCAGAGGAGGGGCGCGGGACTATGGCTACACCTTC.

The sample holds a few counts of this clonotype. V is TRBV9 and J is TRBJ2-1, with a possible D match to TRBD2 (5 bases). V was pared by 5 bases and J by 5 bases, with 17 bases between. CDR1 is SGDLS, CDR2 YYNGEE, per germline. The CDR3 has 15 residues. CDR3 DNA sequence: TGTGCCAGCAGGGGAGCGGTCTCTCCTAACAATGAGCAGTTCTTC. It codes for CASRGAVSPNNEQFF.

V and J are TRBV4-2 and TRBJ2-1, with 7 bases identical to TRBD1. CDR1 is LGHNA, CDR2 YNFKEQ, per germline. The length of the CDR3 is 15 residues. V lost 6 bases and J lost 8; bases outside the gene matches: 13. The CDR3 loop reads CASSTPGTVNDEQFF. CDR3 nucleotides: TGTGCCAGCAGTACCCCTGGGACAGTCAACGATGAGCAGTTCTTC.

With respect to this clonotype: At one boundary the junction diverges from the germline segment, which might be a read error. V usage is TRBV5-1 and J usage is TRBJ2-1, with D maybe TRBD2 (6 bases). Looked up from germline, CDR1 is SGHRS and CDR2 is YFSETQ. The CDR3 has 14 amino acids. CDR3 loop: CASSLGAGSDEQFF. The CDR3 DNA sequence: TGTGCCAGCAGCTTAGGGGCCGGGAGCGATGAGCAGTTCTTC.

The chain employs TRBV20-1 and TRBJ2-3, with 16 bases aligning to TRBD2. Germline assignment: CDR1 DFQATT and CDR2 SNEGSKA (reference sequence). The V segment lost 6 bases and the J segment 2 bases; nucleotides outside the gene matches: 11. The CDR3 extends over 18 amino acids. CDR3 coding DNA: TGCAGTGCCGACGCGGGACTAGCGGGGGGGTCCGCCACAGATACGCAGTATTTT. Translated, it gives CSADAGLAGGSATDTQYF.

The rearrangement joins TRBV20-1 to TRBJ2-5, with TRBD1 matching 10 bases. CDR3 size: 14 residues. J gave up 4 bases and V 6 bases, and 8 bases lay outside the gene matches. Germline assignment: CDR1 DFQATT and CDR2 SNEGSKA (reference sequence). The CDR3 DNA reads as TGCAGTGCCTACAGGACAGGGGGGAGAGAGACCCAGTACTTC. Translation gives CSAYRTGGRETQYF.

This rearrangement joins TRBV7-4 to TRBJ1-5, with D tentatively TRBD1 (6 bases). The CDR3 length is 16 residues. V was pared by 5 bases and J by 4 bases, with 18 bases between. From germline, CDR1 is SGHVT and CDR2 SQSDAQ. CDR3: CASSPKGGERNQPQHF. In nucleotides, the CDR3 is TGTGCCAGCAGCCCCAAGGGGGGGGAAAGAAATCAGCCCCAGCATTTT.

A remark on this clonotype: One base away lies a much larger clone, so this may be a sequencing read error. The genes are TRBV6-1 and TRBJ1-1; D uncertain. Germline V lookup: CDR1 MNHNS, CDR2 SASEGT. This CDR3 is 14 amino acids long. V lost 4 bases and J 0 bases, leaving 9 bases between the germline ends. The CDR3 nucleotides are TGTGCCAGCAGTGGCCGTTACATGAACACTGAAGCTTTCTTT. Translation gives CASSGRYMNTEAFF.

This rearrangement joins TRBV20-1 to TRBJ1-2; 8 bases agree with TRBD1. The CDR3 sequence is 13 residues long. The germline V gene has CDR1 DFQATT and CDR2 SNEGSKA (reference sequence). The V gene end was trimmed by 4 bases and the J gene end by 4 bases; junction bases not matched to a gene: 5. CDR3: CSATLDRGYGYTF. The CDR3 DNA sequence: TGCAGTGCTACCTTAGACAGGGGCTATGGCTACACCTTC.

The V gene is TRBV20-1, the J gene TRBJ2-5; D is ambiguous. CDR3 length: 13 residues. Germline CDR1 DFQATT, CDR2 SNEGSKA (reference sequence). Trimming took off 3 bases at V and 5 bases at J, with 13 bases between the two ends. The CDR3 loop reads CSARDLFGETQYF. The CDR3 DNA follows: TGCAGTGCTAGGGACCTCTTCGGGGAGACCCAGTACTTC.

The rearrangement uses TRBV14 and TRBJ2-4; 8 bases map to TRBD1. The CDR3 contains 19 residues. Germline CDR1 reads SGHDN; CDR2 reads FVKESK. V lost 4 bases, J lost 0 bases, and 14 bases stayed unmatched. The CDR3 nucleotides read TGTGCCAGCAGCCCGGTTGGGGCAGGGGGCCGTGGAGCCAAAAACATTCAGTACTTC. This translates into CASSPVGAGGRGAKNIQYF.

This clonotype has more than one count but fewer than ten. CDR3 amino acids: CASTLMTGRNQPQHF. In DNA, the CDR3 is TGTGCCAGCACCTTGATGACAGGGCGCAATCAGCCCCAGCATTTT. The chain is built from TRBV7-2 and TRBJ1-5; 7 bases are shared with TRBD1. Per the germline V gene, CDR1 is SGHTA and CDR2 is FQGNSA. This CDR3 region has 15 residues. V was clipped by 7 bases and J by 2 bases; unmatched bases: 8.

This chain joins TRBV7-2 and TRBJ2-4; no definite D call. The germline V gene has CDR1 SGHTA and CDR2 FQGNSA. The germline V and J ends were trimmed by 5 bases and 10 bases, with 9 bases remaining between them. The CDR3 is 11 amino acids. The CDR3 region is CASSPSQIQYF. The CDR3 nucleotides read TGTGCCAGCAGCCCTTCGCAGATTCAGTACTTC.

DNA for the CDR3: TGCAGCGTTGTTCCCCTCCCGAACCACTTCACAGATACGCAGTATTTT. Amino acid sequence: CSVVPLPNHFTDTQYF. The chain recombines TRBV29-1 with TRBJ2-3; unclear D gene. The V end lost 4 bases, the J end lost 2 bases, and 19 bases lay between the germline ends. The germline V gene has CDR1 SQVTM and CDR2 ANQGSEA. The CDR3 covers 16 residues.

The chain recombines TRBV7-2 with TRBJ1-1; no definite D call. Germline V lookup: CDR1 SGHTA, CDR2 FQGNSA. V was clipped by 5 bases and J by 7 bases, with 14 bases between them. There are 13 residues in the CDR3. In DNA, the CDR3 is TGTGCCAGCAGCCCCCATTTTCGGGGTGAAGCTTTCTTT. Its translation is CASSPHFRGEAFF.